The next 2 T cell receptor beta chains were all read from a single sample in a study of T cell repertoires in cytomegalovirus infection. One entry per CDR3 protein results from TCRdb running MiXCR on the reads. The sample shows about 150,000 distinct CDR3 sequences, 25% to 35% of them seen only once. Their specific antigens are unknown. The sequences come from CD8+ T cells from cultured PBMCs, collected from culture after CMV antigen stimulation. These receptors were obtained from a human donor in good health (CMV status not recorded). Some clones in this sample may be carry-over from other donors' samples.

The sample holds many counts of this clonotype. The chain recombines TRBV7-2 with TRBJ2-7; the match to TRBD2 covers 9 bases. V dropped 4 bases and J dropped 0; count of bases not matched to a gene: 7. CDR1 and CDR2 from the germline V gene are SGHTA and FQGNSA. This CDR3 comprises 16 residues. CDR3 residues: CASSWYLAGSSYEQYF. The CDR3, as DNA: TGTGCCAGCAGCTGGTACCTAGCGGGGAGCTCCTACGAGCAGTACTTC.

This clonotype was observed many times. The chain uses TRBV7-9 and TRBJ2-3; D call uncertain. The CDR3 sequence is 16 residues long. Germline V lookup: CDR1 SEHNR, CDR2 FQNEAQ (reference sequence). Trimming cost V 2 bases and J 2 bases, with 14 bases left between them. The CDR3, as DNA: TGTGCCAGCAGCTTATGGTCCTCTACCCCCACAGATACGCAGTATTTT. Translation gives CASSLWSSTPTDTQYF.